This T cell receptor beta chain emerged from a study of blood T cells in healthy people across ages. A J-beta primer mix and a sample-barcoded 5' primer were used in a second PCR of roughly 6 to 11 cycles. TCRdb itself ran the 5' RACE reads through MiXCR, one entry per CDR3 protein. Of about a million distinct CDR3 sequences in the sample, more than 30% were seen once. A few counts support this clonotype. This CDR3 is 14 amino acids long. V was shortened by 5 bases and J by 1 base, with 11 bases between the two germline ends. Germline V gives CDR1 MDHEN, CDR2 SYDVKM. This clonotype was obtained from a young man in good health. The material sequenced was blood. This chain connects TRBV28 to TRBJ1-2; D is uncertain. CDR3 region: CASSEGSYNYGYTF. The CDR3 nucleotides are TGTGCCAGCAGTGAGGGTTCCTATAACTATGGCTACACCTTC.